This T cell receptor beta chain was recovered during a study of blood T cell repertoires in COVID-19. On the study more broadly: Spain, Italy and the United States supplied samples that represented acute and convalescent COVID-19. PBMCs, B-cell-depleted T cells, or T cells provided the cDNA or gDNA that made up the material.

Between the trimmed V and J ends, which lost 7 bases and 7 bases, there was a span of 13 bases. CDR3 length: 13 amino acids. Germline CDR1 is SNHLY and CDR2 is FYNNEI. Original methodology: It was from reference gene primer amplification that nucleated cell counts were estimated. Profiling relied on immunoSEQ multiplex PCR, and the TCRdb table lists in-frame clones only, not all of them. The D gene and trimming were derived from the DNA, and the V and J assignments and clone size from that table. Among 95,000 to 120,000 clones listed, 84% were seen once. This chain joins TRBV2 and TRBJ1-4; D is unclear. The sequence was obtained from a woman aged 40 to 50 with acute or convalescent COVID-19. Sample: peripheral blood. CDR3 in DNA: TGTGCCAGCAACCTCAACCGAGGTGAAAAACTGTTTTTT. This gives the protein CASNLNRGEKLFF.